The 17 T cell receptor beta chains below come from one sample, sequenced in a study of blood T cells in healthy people across ages. Through a sample-barcoded 5' primer and a J-beta primer mix, a second PCR was run for roughly 6 to 11 cycles. TCRdb fed the 5' RACE reads into MiXCR, producing one record per CDR3 protein. This table has approximately 730,000 distinct CDR3 sequences, 40% to 65% appearing once. The sample comprised blood. The origin of the receptors is a man older than 75 in good health.

The V and J genes are TRBV7-9 and TRBJ1-1; 8 nucleotides align to TRBD1. This CDR3 spans 19 amino acids. V trimming: 3 bases; J trimming: 5 bases; junction bases outside the gene matches: 20. The V gene's germline CDR1 is SEHNR and CDR2 FQNEAQ (reference sequence). The CDR3 spells CASSFPGSGPRDRRTEAFF. CDR3 DNA sequence: TGTGCCAGCAGCTTTCCTGGCTCAGGCCCCCGGGACAGGAGAACTGAAGCTTTCTTT. Variable domain in full (rest from reference TRBV7-9 and TRBJ1-1): DTGVSQNPRHKITKRGQNVTFRCDPISEHNRLYWYRQTLGQGPEFLTYFQNEAQLEKSRLLSDRFSAERPKGSFSTLEIQRTEQGDSAMYLCASSFPGSGPRDRRTEAFFGQGTRLTVV.

V is TRBV5-1 and J is TRBJ2-1; TRBD2 matches 16 bases. Germline assignment: CDR1 SGHRS and CDR2 YFSETQ. V shed 1 base and J 4 bases; nucleotides not matched to a gene: 5. The CDR3 covers 18 residues. The CDR3 coding sequence is TGCGCCAGCAGCTTGTTGGGACTAGCGGGAGGGGGGTACAATGAGCAGTTCTTC. It yields the protein CASSLLGLAGGGYNEQFF.

V usage is TRBV5-4 and J usage is TRBJ1-4, with TRBD1 identical over 8 bases. The CDR3 covers 13 residues. Per germline, CDR1 SGHNT and CDR2 YYREEE (reference sequence). Unmatched junction bases numbered 3, after V lost 3 bases and J lost 8 bases. Written as DNA, the CDR3 is TGTGCCAGCAGCTGGGGACAGGCGGAAAAACTGTTTTTT. It yields the protein CASSWGQAEKLFF. The full variable domain, completed using reference TRBV5-4 and TRBJ1-4, is ETGVTQSPTHLIKTRGQQVTLRCSSQSGHNTVSWYQQALGQGPQFIFQYYREEENGRGNFPPRFSGLQFPNYSSELNVNALELDDSALYLCASSWGQAEKLFFGSGTQLSVL.

The rearrangement joins TRBV7-9 to TRBJ1-4; D is unclear. CDR1 is SEHNR, CDR2 FQNEAQ, per germline (reference sequence). This CDR3 spans 15 amino acids. Trimming removed 3 bases from V and 7 bases from J, with 15 bases in between. DNA for the CDR3: TGTGCCAGCAGCTTGGCCCGGGGAGGAATTGAAAAACTGTTTTTT. This codes for CASSLARGGIEKLFF.

This clonotype was observed a single time. The gene calls are TRBV20-1 and TRBJ1-2; D remains ambiguous. Trimming cost V 1 base and J 2 bases, with 8 bases left between them. The CDR3 has 13 amino acids. Germline assignment: CDR1 DFQATT and CDR2 SNEGSKA (reference sequence). This CDR3 is CSARGASNYGYTF. The CDR3 DNA reads as TGCAGTGCTAGAGGGGCTTCAAACTATGGCTACACCTTC.

The chain couples TRBV20-1 to TRBJ1-2; D is undetermined. Germline lookup yields CDR1 DFQATT and CDR2 SNEGSKA (reference sequence). The ends were cut back, 0 bases at V and 2 bases at J, with 10 bases in the middle. The CDR3 totals 14 residues. CDR3 DNA: TGCAGTGCTAGAGATGGGTCGTCGAACTATGGCTACACCTTC. It is translated as CSARDGSSNYGYTF.

This clonotype was detected only a few times. J is TRBJ1-2 and V is TRBV4-1; the D gene is possibly TRBD1 (5 bases). With 1 base removed from V and 4 bases from J, the gap between germline ends came to 10 bases. Germline loops: CDR1 MGHRA, CDR2 YSYEKL. This CDR3 contains 14 residues. This CDR3 reads CASSQGGTSYGYTF. CDR3 DNA sequence: TGCGCCAGCAGCCAAGGGGGCACGTCCTATGGCTACACCTTC.

This clonotype was seen a few times. The chain employs TRBV7-3 and TRBJ2-5; D ambiguous. Germline loops: CDR1 SGHTA, CDR2 FQGTGA. The CDR3 spans 14 residues. The V and J ends lost 1 base and 3 bases respectively, with 9 bases between them. The CDR3 sequence: CASSLIGGEETQYF. As DNA, the CDR3 is TGTGCCAGCAGCTTAATCGGCGGAGAAGAGACCCAGTACTTC.

This clonotype was seen a single time. The chain combines TRBV10-3 with TRBJ1-5, with D uncertain. CDR1 and CDR2 (germline): ENHRY, SYGVKD. V gave up 6 bases and J gave up 6 bases, with 12 bases separating them. The CDR3 runs to 13 residues. The CDR3 DNA is TGTGCCATCAGCGAGGACCTAGGTCAGCCCCAGCATTTT. The encoded protein is CAISEDLGQPQHF.

V is TRBV2 and J is TRBJ2-5; 7 positions match TRBD2. The V and J ends lost 4 bases and 2 bases, in that order; junction bases with no gene match: 7. CDR1 SNHLY and CDR2 FYNNEI come from the germline V gene. This CDR3 is 15 amino acids long. Here the CDR3 DNA reads TGTGCCAGCAGTGTTGTGGGGGGGGGTCAAGAGACCCAGTACTTC. Translation: CASSVVGGGQETQYF.

The rearrangement joins TRBV10-3 to TRBJ1-2; no reliable D call. Between the trimmed V and J ends, which lost 0 bases and 10 bases, there was a span of 15 bases. CDR3 length equals 14 residues. Per germline, CDR1 ENHRY and CDR2 SYGVKD. The CDR3 bases are TGTGCCATCAGTGAGTCCAGGACCCTGATAGACTACACCTTC. This gives the protein CAISESRTLIDYTF.

The chain couples TRBV12-3 or TRBV12-4 to TRBJ2-4; 7 nucleotides align to TRBD2. The closer fit of TRBJ2-5 to the DNA end suggests the J call may be wrong. The CDR3 totals 14 residues. Written as DNA, the CDR3 is TGTGCCAGCAGTTTGGGCGGGAGAGCAGAGACCCAGTACTTC. Translated, it gives CASSLGGRAETQYF.

The CDR3 here is CSAGLPRGFQETQYF. The CDR3 nucleotides read TGCAGTGCTGGACTTCCCAGGGGGTTTCAAGAGACCCAGTACTTC. The rearrangement uses TRBV20-1 and TRBJ2-5, with 7 bases fitting TRBD1. The junction had 11 bases not matched to a gene; V was cut back by 5 bases and J by 2 bases. CDR3 length: 15 amino acids. CDR1 is DFQATT, CDR2 SNEGSKA, per germline (reference sequence).

This clonotype turned up a few times. The chain has TRBV7-2 and TRBJ1-4, with 12 bases aligning to TRBD1. Germline V gene data show CDR1 as SGHTA and CDR2 as FQGNSA. J lost 2 bases, V lost 5 bases, and 9 bases had no gene match. This CDR3 is 18 amino acids long. The CDR3 coding sequence is TGTGCCAGCAGCCCAGGGCGGGGACAGGGGGCGACTAATGAAAAACTGTTTTTT. It is translated as CASSPGRGQGATNEKLFF.

In this sample, this clonotype turned up a few times. This rearrangement joins TRBV14 to TRBJ2-3; D is ambiguous. Germline-derived CDR1 and CDR2 are SGHDN and FVKESK. The germline V and J ends were trimmed by 4 bases and 2 bases, with 10 bases remaining between them. This CDR3 has 14 amino acids. The CDR3 region has the DNA TGTGCCAGCAGCCCTCGCCAATTCACAGATACGCAGTATTTT. Translating it yields CASSPRQFTDTQYF. The full variable domain, its missing parts supplied by reference TRBV14 and TRBJ2-3, is EAGVTQFPSHSVIEKGQTVTLRCDPISGHDNLYWYRRVMGKEIKFLLHFVKESKQDESGMPNNRFLAERTGGTYSTLKVQPAELEDSGVYFCASSPRQFTDTQYFGPGTRLTVL.

About this clonotype: This may be a read error, as it is one base from a much larger clone. The chain has TRBV6-6 and TRBJ2-5; TRBD1 matches at 7 bases. The V and J ends lost 7 bases and 5 bases, in that order; junction bases with no gene match: 7. The V gene's germline CDR1 is MNHNY and CDR2 SVGAGI (reference sequence). This CDR3 contains 13 residues. The CDR3 DNA sequence: TGTGCCAGCACCCAGACAGGGTGTGAGACCCAGTACTTC. This encodes CASTQTGCETQYF.

The chain uses TRBV6-5 and TRBJ2-5; no definite D call. The V end was cut by 5 bases, the J end by 11 bases, with 27 bases between. The CDR3 contains 16 residues. Looked up from germline, CDR1 is MNHEY and CDR2 is SVGAGI. CDR3 residues: CASSRRGQNYPNEQYF. The CDR3 DNA reads as TGTGCCAGCAGTAGGAGAGGCCAAAATTACCCCAATGAGCAGTACTTC.